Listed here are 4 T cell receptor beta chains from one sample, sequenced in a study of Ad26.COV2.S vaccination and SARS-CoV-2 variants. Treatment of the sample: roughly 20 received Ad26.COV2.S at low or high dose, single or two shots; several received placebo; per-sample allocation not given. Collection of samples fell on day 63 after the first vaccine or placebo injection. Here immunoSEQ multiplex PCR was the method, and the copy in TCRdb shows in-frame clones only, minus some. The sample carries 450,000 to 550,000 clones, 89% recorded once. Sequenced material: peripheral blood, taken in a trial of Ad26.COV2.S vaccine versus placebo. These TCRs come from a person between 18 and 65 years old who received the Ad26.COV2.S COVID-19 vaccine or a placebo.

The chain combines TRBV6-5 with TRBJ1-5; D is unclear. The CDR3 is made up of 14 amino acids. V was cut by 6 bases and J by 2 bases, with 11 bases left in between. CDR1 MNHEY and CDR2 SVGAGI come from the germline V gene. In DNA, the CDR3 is TGTGCCAGCAGGCAACATTTGGGCAATCAGCCCCAGCATTTT. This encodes CASRQHLGNQPQHF.

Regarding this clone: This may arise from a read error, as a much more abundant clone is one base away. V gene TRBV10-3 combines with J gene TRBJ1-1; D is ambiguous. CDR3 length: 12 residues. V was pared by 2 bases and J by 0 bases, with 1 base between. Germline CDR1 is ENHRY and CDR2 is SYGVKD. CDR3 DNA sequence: TGTGCCATCAGTGAGGTGAACACTGAAGCTTTCTTT. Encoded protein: CAISEVNTEAFF.

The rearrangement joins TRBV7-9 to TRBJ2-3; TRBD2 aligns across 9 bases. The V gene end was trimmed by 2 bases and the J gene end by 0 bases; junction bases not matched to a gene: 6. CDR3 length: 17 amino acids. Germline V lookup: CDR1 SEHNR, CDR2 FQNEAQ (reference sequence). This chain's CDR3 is CASSLPVAGASTDTQYF. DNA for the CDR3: TGTGCCAGCAGCTTACCCGTAGCGGGGGCTAGCACAGATACGCAGTATTTT.

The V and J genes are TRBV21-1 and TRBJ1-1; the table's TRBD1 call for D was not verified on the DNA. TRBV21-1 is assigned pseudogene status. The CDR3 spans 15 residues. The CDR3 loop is CASSERQGALLPAFF. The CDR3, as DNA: TGTGCCAGCAGCGAACGACAGGGGGCGTTGTTACCAGCTTTCTTT.